This note documents a single T cell receptor (beta chain) sequence. These data belong to a study of blood T cell repertoires in COVID-19. Study context: Acute and convalescent COVID-19 samples came from the United States, Italy and Spain. T cells, B-cell-depleted T cells, or PBMCs provided the cDNA or gDNA that served as material.

Germline CDR1 reads SGHTA; CDR2 reads FQGNSA. CDR3 size: 15 residues. V was clipped by 6 bases and J by 5 bases; unmatched bases: 12. In the authors' methods: Cell counts per sample came from amplifying reference gene primers. Method: immunoSEQ multiplex PCR; TCRdb's copy keeps in-frame clones and lacks some. V and J calls and clone size are those listed in that table; D and trimming were worked out from the DNA. The table includes about 150,000 clones, roughly nine tenths detected once. Sequencing was performed on peripheral blood. V is TRBV7-2 and J is TRBJ2-5; 7 bases map to TRBD2. The TCR was taken from a woman aged 55-69 years with active COVID-19. CDR3 in DNA: TGTGCCAGCAGACGGTGGGCGGGAGTCGGGGAGACCCAGTACTTC. It yields the protein CASRRWAGVGETQYF.